This T cell receptor beta chain appears in the sequencing data of a study of T-cell reconstitution after alpha-beta-depleted transplantation in children. The table lists this clonotype with a few counts. The V end was cut by 0 bases, the J end by 1 base, with 4 bases between. Germline loops: CDR1 DFQATT, CDR2 SNEGSKA (reference sequence). This CDR3 contains 13 residues. Preparing the TCRbeta library involved the use of unique molecular identifiers. TCRdb redid the calling of the PCR reads with MiXCR, one entry per CDR3 protein. The sample includes approximately 230,000 distinct CDR3 sequences, 20% to 30% of them seen just once.

This chain joins TRBV20-1 and TRBJ1-5; D gene uncertain. The TCR comes from a female patient aged 2 to 10 who had a stem cell transplant for congenital amegakaryocytic thrombocytopenia, so the T cells may come from the graft donor. Sequences were derived from PBMCs, mostly from graft donor cells, sampled 360 days after TCRalphabeta/CD19-depleted stem cell transplant. This CDR3 reads CSARDESNQPQHF. As DNA, the CDR3 is TGCAGTGCTAGAGACGAAAGCAATCAGCCCCAGCATTTT.